These 28 T cell receptor beta chains originate from one sample sequenced in a study of CD8 T cells in ankylosing spondylitis. Study results and caveats: One TCR beta motif, made up of roughly eight highly homologous variants, appeared characteristic of ankylosing spondylitis blood.

Which antigens these TCRs recognize remains unknown. TCRdb processed the 5' RACE reads anew with MiXCR; each CDR3 protein has one entry. Seen here are 400,000 or so distinct CDR3 sequences, around 26% observed once, and the top ten hold 0.89%. The sample taken for sequencing was blood, either unsorted or a sorted T cell fraction (not recorded which). These receptors were collected from a male donor with ankylosing spondylitis.

This clonotype was seen a handful of times. This chain links TRBV12-3 or TRBV12-4 with TRBJ2-1; no clear D gene. The CDR3 has 16 residues. Trimming left V 6 bases short and J 2 bases short, with 17 bases between. The CDR3 loop reads CASRVGSGRAYNEQFF. CDR3 nucleotide sequence: TGTGCCAGCAGAGTCGGGTCCGGCCGGGCCTACAATGAGCAGTTCTTC.

The chain employs TRBV5-6 and TRBJ2-7, with D possibly being TRBD1 or TRBD2 (5 bases each). CDR3 length: 16 residues. Germline CDR1 SGHDT, CDR2 YYEEEE. V was trimmed by 4 bases and J by 2 bases, leaving 19 bases between them. Written as DNA, the CDR3 is TGTGCCAGCAGCCCGATGTTTAGGGGACGGACCTACGAGCAGTACTTC. It translates to CASSPMFRGRTYEQYF.

This clonotype was seen a handful of times. This sequence joins TRBV25-1 and TRBJ2-2; D uncertain. The length of the CDR3 is 15 residues. The germline V and J ends were trimmed by 0 bases and 2 bases, with 7 bases remaining between them. Germline lookup yields CDR1 MGHDK and CDR2 SYGVNS. CDR3 residues: CASSEYGPNTGELFF. The CDR3 DNA reads TGTGCCAGCAGTGAATACGGCCCAAACACCGGGGAGCTGTTTTTT.

This clonotype was seen a handful of times. The chain recombines TRBV20-1 with TRBJ2-1; D may be TRBD1 or TRBD2 (6 bases each). The germline gives CDR1 DFQATT, CDR2 SNEGSKA (reference sequence). V lost 4 bases to trimming and J lost 7 bases, with 11 bases between them. The CDR3 is made up of 12 amino acids. CDR3 DNA sequence: TGCAGTGCTAATGGAGGGGGGAATGAGCAGTTCTTC. Amino acid sequence: CSANGGGNEQFF.

The chain has TRBV15 and TRBJ2-1, with 8 bases that match TRBD1. The trim removed 4 bases at V and 0 bases at J, leaving 8 bases unmatched. This CDR3 region has 17 residues. Germline CDR1 reads LNHNV; CDR2 reads YYDKDF (reference sequence). The CDR3 region is CATSKYGQGRSYNEQFF. The CDR3 DNA is TGTGCCACCAGCAAATATGGACAGGGACGCTCCTACAATGAGCAGTTCTTC.

The CDR3 DNA reads TGTGCCAGCAGCGGAGGGGGCAGGGGGACCTGGAACACTGAAGCTTTCTTT. Amino acids: CASSGGGRGTWNTEAFF. The chain recombines TRBV3-1 with TRBJ1-1; 7 bases match TRBD1. This CDR3 region has 17 residues. With 5 bases clipped from V and 1 base from J, the junction kept 13 bases outside the gene matches. From germline, CDR1 is LGHDT and CDR2 YNNKEL (reference sequence).

The chain carries TRBV7-8 and TRBJ1-1; perhaps TRBD1 as D (5 bases). V was trimmed by 1 base and J by 4 bases, leaving 10 bases between them. CDR1 is SGHVS and CDR2 is FQNEAQ in the germline V gene. This CDR3 is 14 amino acids long. The CDR3 is CASSLERGSTEAFF. The DNA of the CDR3 is TGTGCCAGCAGCTTAGAGAGGGGAAGCACTGAAGCTTTCTTT.

The chain is built from TRBV6-1 and TRBJ1-2; TRBD1 agrees at 10 bases. V dropped 7 bases and J dropped 4; count of bases not matched to a gene: 6. The CDR3 spans 14 residues. The germline CDR1 and CDR2 sequences are MNHNS and SASEGT. Written as DNA, the CDR3 is TGTGCCAGCAATGACAGGGGGCCGGGCTATGGCTACACCTTC. This sequence encodes CASNDRGPGYGYTF.

The gene calls are TRBV6-2 or TRBV6-3 and TRBJ2-5; weak D call: TRBD2 (5 bases). Germline lookup yields CDR1 MNHEY and CDR2 SVGEGT. Trimming pared 11 bases from V and 2 bases from J, leaving 12 bases between. There are 12 residues in the CDR3. CDR3 sequence reads: CAVDGDQETQYF. The CDR3 nucleotides are TGTGCCGTCGACGGGGATCAAGAGACCCAGTACTTC.

This clonotype showed up just a few times. V is TRBV24-1 and J is TRBJ2-5; D uncertain. The germline V gene encodes CDR1 KGHDR and CDR2 SFDVKD. The CDR3 loop spans 14 amino acids. The V end lost 5 bases, the J end lost 3 bases, and 12 bases lay between the germline ends. The CDR3 sequence: CATSGTLPEETQYF. DNA for the CDR3: TGTGCCACCAGTGGAACCCTCCCTGAAGAGACCCAGTACTTC.

This chain joins TRBV7-2 and TRBJ2-1, with D unclear. This CDR3 is built from 16 residues. The germline V and J ends were trimmed by 0 bases and 0 bases, with 9 bases remaining between them. CDR1 is SGHTA, CDR2 FQGNSA, per germline. The CDR3 bases are TGTGCCAGCAGCTTAGCGGGAATAAGCTCCTACAATGAGCAGTTCTTC. Encoded protein: CASSLAGISSYNEQFF.

CDR3 DNA: TGTGCCAGCAGGTTGACAGGGAGCTCCTACGAGCAGTACTTC. Translation gives CASRLTGSSYEQYF. This chain links TRBV6-1 with TRBJ2-7; 7 positions agree with TRBD1. Looked up from germline, CDR1 is MNHNS and CDR2 is SASEGT. With V trimmed by 6 bases and J by 0 bases, 5 bases remained unmatched. CDR3 length: 14 residues.

This clonotype was seen more than once but under ten times. The rearrangement uses TRBV5-1 and TRBJ2-7, with 10 bases aligning to TRBD2. The CDR3 runs 15 residues. Germline values: CDR1 SGHRS, CDR2 YFSETQ. Unmatched junction bases numbered 9, after V lost 4 bases and J lost 5 bases. DNA of the CDR3: TGCGCCAGCAGCCCCTCTAGCGGGAGTCCCAACGAGCAGTACTTC. It translates to CASSPSSGSPNEQYF.

The chain has TRBV28 and TRBJ1-2; 7 positions agree with TRBD1. The CDR3 is 16 residues long. Germline V lookup: CDR1 MDHEN, CDR2 SYDVKM. Trimming cost V 6 bases and J 2 bases; bases outside gene matches: 12. The CDR3 here is CASRSTSTGTNYGYTF. DNA of the CDR3: TGTGCCAGCAGATCTACCTCGACAGGGACCAACTATGGCTACACCTTC.

The rearrangement uses TRBV25-1 and TRBJ1-4, with D unresolved. Looked up from germline, CDR1 is MGHDK and CDR2 is SYGVNS. The CDR3 is made up of 14 amino acids. The ends were cut back, 4 bases at V and 3 bases at J, with 9 bases in the middle. The CDR3 protein is CASSGLRANEKLFF. The CDR3 DNA is TGTGCCAGCAGTGGCCTTCGGGCTAATGAAAAACTGTTTTTT.

This clonotype was found a few times. The chain links TRBV7-9 to TRBJ1-4; TRBD1 agrees at 7 bases. The length of the CDR3 is 17 residues. With V trimmed by 3 bases and J by 8 bases, 15 bases remained unmatched. CDR1 is SEHNR and CDR2 is FQNEAQ in the germline V gene (reference sequence). The CDR3 protein is CASSFGPDRESREKLFF. The CDR3 DNA follows: TGTGCCAGCAGCTTCGGTCCTGACAGGGAGAGTAGAGAAAAACTGTTTTTT.

The chain uses TRBV7-2 and TRBJ2-1; TRBD2 is a possible D gene (5 bases). The V end lost 1 base, the J end lost 5 bases, and 15 bases lay between the germline ends. In germline, CDR1 is SGHTA, CDR2 FQGNSA. The CDR3 is 16 amino acids. DNA for the CDR3: TGTGCCAGCAGCTTAGTGGTACGTGGACTTCACAATGAGCAGTTCTTC. Protein product: CASSLVVRGLHNEQFF.

In this sample, this clonotype turned up many times. V gene TRBV11-3 combines with J gene TRBJ2-1; D gene ambiguous. V shed 5 bases and J shed 4 bases, with 9 bases lying between them. The CDR3 contains 13 residues. From germline, CDR1 is SGHNT and CDR2 YENEEA. The CDR3 protein is CASSLGVYNEQFF. CDR3 DNA sequence: TGTGCCAGCAGCCTCGGCGTTTACAATGAGCAGTTCTTC.

This sequence joins TRBV20-1 and TRBJ1-1; 7 positions agree with TRBD1. Germline CDR1 is DFQATT and CDR2 is SNEGSKA (reference sequence). V gave up 6 bases and J gave up 3 bases; unmatched junction bases: 13. The CDR3 totals 15 residues. The DNA for the CDR3 is TGCAGTGCCCAAAGACAGGGAGGTTCGTACACTGAAGCTTTCTTT. Amino acids: CSAQRQGGSYTEAFF.

The DNA of the CDR3 is TGCGCCAGCAGCTTGGGGACAGGGATGTTTGACAATCAGCCCCAGCATTTT. Translated, it gives CASSLGTGMFDNQPQHF. This rearrangement joins TRBV5-1 to TRBJ1-5, with TRBD1 identical over 8 bases. The CDR3 is made up of 17 amino acids. V lost 0 bases and J lost 3; bases outside the gene matches: 8. The germline CDR1 and CDR2 sequences are SGHRS and YFSETQ.

The chain carries TRBV28 and TRBJ2-2, with 7 bases lining up with TRBD1. The CDR3 runs 13 residues. Germline lookup yields CDR1 MDHEN and CDR2 SYDVKM. J was trimmed by 3 bases and V by 10 bases; bases with no gene match: 5. The CDR3 region is CAIFTGDTGELFF. CDR3 DNA: TGTGCCATCTTCACAGGGGACACCGGGGAGCTGTTTTTT.

This clonotype occurred a few times. The chain recombines TRBV30 with TRBJ2-1; D is perhaps TRBD1 or TRBD2 (5 bases each). The CDR3 runs to 14 residues. Trimming left V 0 bases short and J 5 bases short, with 11 bases between. Germline CDR1 reads GTSNPN; CDR2 reads SVGIG (reference sequence). The CDR3 DNA is TGTGCCTGGAGTGTACTTCTGGGGGACAATGAGCAGTTCTTC. This encodes CAWSVLLGDNEQFF. Supplemented by reference TRBV30 and TRBJ2-1, the full variable domain reads SQTIHQWPATLVQPVGSPLSLECTVEGTSNPNLYWYRQAAGRGLQLLFYSVGIGQISSEVPQNLSASRPQDRQFILSSKKLLLSDSGFYLCAWSVLLGDNEQFFGPGTRLTVL.

The chain employs TRBV20-1 and TRBJ2-2; 7 nucleotides match TRBD1. After removal of 3 bases from V and 4 bases from J, the junction contained 8 bases not matched to a gene. CDR1 and CDR2 from the germline V gene are DFQATT and SNEGSKA (reference sequence). The CDR3 is 15 residues long. CDR3 sequence (DNA): TGCAGTGCTAGCGTAACAGGGGTCATCACCGGGGAGCTGTTTTTT. Its translation is CSASVTGVITGELFF.

This clonotype came up a few times. The rearrangement joins TRBV5-1 to TRBJ2-7; TRBD1 matches at 8 bases. Germline-derived CDR1 and CDR2 are SGHRS and YFSETQ. The CDR3 spans 15 residues. J lost 5 bases, V lost 4 bases, and 11 bases had no gene match. CDR3: CASSLQGGRTHEQYF. The CDR3 nucleotides are TGCGCCAGCAGCCTACAGGGGGGAAGGACTCACGAGCAGTACTTC.

The V gene is TRBV2, the J gene TRBJ2-7; D unresolved. Germline V gene lookup returns CDR1 SNHLY and CDR2 FYNNEI. V shed 4 bases and J shed 0 bases, with 10 bases lying between them. This CDR3 comprises 14 residues. CDR3 nucleotides: TGTGCCAGCAGTGGTTTGAGGAGCTCCTACGAGCAGTACTTC. Its translation: CASSGLRSSYEQYF.

This clonotype was observed many times. This sequence joins TRBV5-1 and TRBJ2-1, with 10 bases aligning to TRBD2. Germline loops: CDR1 SGHRS, CDR2 YFSETQ. V lost 4 bases and J lost 5; bases outside the gene matches: 3. This CDR3 has 14 residues. Here the CDR3 DNA reads TGCGCCAGCAGCCGGACTAGCGGAAACAATGAGCAGTTCTTC. Its translation: CASSRTSGNNEQFF.

This chain joins TRBV5-5 and TRBJ1-1; 9 bases agree with TRBD1. V gave up 3 bases and J gave up 0 bases; unmatched junction bases: 3. The CDR3 contains 15 residues. Germline V CDR1 and CDR2: SGHKS, YYEKEE (reference sequence). DNA for the CDR3: TGTGCCAGCAGCTGGGGGACAGGGATGAACACTGAAGCTTTCTTT. Translating gives CASSWGTGMNTEAFF.

The chain is built from TRBV5-6 and TRBJ2-1; weak D call: TRBD1 (7 bases). In germline, CDR1 is SGHDT, CDR2 YYEEEE. This CDR3 has 15 residues. Trimming removed 0 bases from V and 7 bases from J, with 14 bases in between. DNA of the CDR3: TGTGCCAGCAGCTTGGAGGGCAGGGGGAGGAATGAGCAGTTCTTC. Encoded protein: CASSLEGRGRNEQFF.